This T cell receptor beta chain was documented in a study of blood T cells in healthy people across ages. The overall study: Capturing about one barcoded beta molecule per two T cells was achieved by template switching.

Primed by a sample-barcoded 5' primer and a J-beta primer mix, a second PCR proceeded for about 6 to 12 cycles. From the 5' RACE reads, TCRdb called clonotypes with MiXCR, one entry per CDR3 protein. The top ten hold under 4% of the sample, which has hundreds of thousands of distinct CDR3 sequences, about 21% seen once. This clonotype was detected a few times. The antigen remains unidentified. Germline lookup yields CDR1 SGHTA and CDR2 FQGNSA. The CDR3 runs 11 residues. General observations from the study: Unknown donor CMV status possibly confounded expanded clonotype changes.

This chain connects TRBV7-2 to TRBJ2-5; D ambiguous. The DNA end favors TRBJ2-1, so the J call may be wrong. The sequence derives from a man between 65 and 79 years old in good health. The material sequenced was blood. The CDR3 DNA is TGTGCCAGCAGCTTAGTCAGAGCGCAGTTCTTC. This encodes CASSLVRAQFF.